This TCR beta chain was sequenced during a study of cytomegalovirus exposure and HLA in healthy donors. J gave up 11 bases and V 4 bases, and 7 bases lay outside the gene matches. Germline V gene sequence: CDR1 MNHNY, CDR2 SVGAGI (reference sequence). The length of the CDR3 is 12 residues. Vbeta (60) and Jbeta (13) primers were used in the PCR. Data came from immunoSEQ multiplex PCR; TCRdb stores just in-frame clones and leaves some out. The specimen's table records about 170,000 clones. The rearrangement links TRBV6-6 to TRBJ2-5; TRBD2 matches 7 bases. What was sequenced was PBMCs. This clonotype was sampled from a woman aged 18 to 35 in good health and CMV-seropositive. CDR3 residues: CASSFPAGEQYF. Written as DNA, the CDR3 is TGTGCCAGCAGTTTTCCCGCGGGGGAGCAGTACTTC.